This passage covers 5 T cell receptor beta chains from one sample sequenced in a study of cytomegalovirus exposure and HLA in healthy donors. In the PCR, 60 Vbeta and 13 Jbeta primers were used. The table came from immunoSEQ multiplex PCR; TCRdb's copy has only in-frame clones and leaves some out. The sample has 170,000 or so clones, 60% to 85% seen once. Sequencing was carried out using PBMCs. These receptors were collected from a woman in her 50s in good health and CMV-seropositive.

V gene TRBV5-4 combines with J gene TRBJ1-2; D ambiguous. This CDR3 comprises 14 residues. Germline CDR1 and CDR2: SGHNT and YYREEE (reference sequence). V lost 1 base and J lost 1, with 8 bases in between. The CDR3 region is CASSLNGNNYGYTF. DNA of the CDR3: TGTGCCAGCAGCTTGAACGGGAATAACTATGGCTACACCTTC.

The rearrangement links TRBV7-9 to TRBJ2-1, with 10 bases lining up with TRBD2. Germline CDR1 SEHNR, CDR2 FQNEAQ (reference sequence). This CDR3 is built from 14 residues. V lost 2 bases to trimming and J lost 6 bases; unmatched junction nucleotides: 1. The CDR3 here is CASSLTSGANEQFF. CDR3 DNA: TGTGCCAGCAGCTTAACTAGCGGGGCCAATGAGCAGTTCTTC. The variable domain in full, completed from reference TRBV7-9 and TRBJ2-1, reads DTGVSQNPRHKITKRGQNVTFRCDPISEHNRLYWYRQTLGQGPEFLTYFQNEAQLEKSRLLSDRFSAERPKGSFSTLEIQRTEQGDSAMYLCASSLTSGANEQFFGPGTRLTVL.

The chain has TRBV5-1 and TRBJ2-7; TRBD1 matches at 12 bases. The CDR3 is 14 residues long. CDR1 is SGHRS and CDR2 is YFSETQ in the germline V gene. J gave up 5 bases and V 3 bases, and 3 bases lay outside the gene matches. DNA for the CDR3: TGCGCCAGCAGCTGGGGACAGGGGGCGGACGAGCAGTACTTC. Translated, it gives CASSWGQGADEQYF.

The CDR3 DNA reads as TGTGCCAGCAGCTTAGACAGGGGGCATGGCTACACCTTC. This codes for CASSLDRGHGYTF. The chain links TRBV7-9 to TRBJ1-2; 9 nucleotides agree with TRBD1. The CDR3 runs 13 residues. V dropped 1 base and J dropped 6; count of bases not matched to a gene: 0. CDR1 and CDR2 from the germline V gene are SEHNR and FQNEAQ (reference sequence).

This chain joins TRBV7-3 and TRBJ2-1; unclear D gene. CDR3 length: 14 residues. Trimming removed 8 bases at V and 6 bases at J, with 17 bases between. CDR1 and CDR2 from the germline V gene are SGHTA and FQGTGA. CDR3 DNA sequence: TGTGCCAGCGGCCAGAGGATACGTCCCAATGAGCAGTTCTTC. It specifies CASGQRIRPNEQFF.